This T cell receptor (beta chain) was obtained from a study of Graves' ophthalmopathy and Graves' hyperthyroidism (dated by TCRdb to the late 2010s). About the investigation overall: Hyperthyroidism was considered stable if no progression to ophthalmopathy occurred within 18 months of follow-up. In total, 135 blood samples were TCR-sequenced: some 43 ophthalmopathy, some 75 hyperthyroidism and about 17 hyperthyroidism-to-ophthalmopathy patients. Following sample collection, hyperthyroidism patients were given methimazole at a starting dose of 30 mg daily, and ophthalmopathy patients were given high-dose intravenous methylprednisolone. To explore V-J signatures that separate ophthalmopathy from hyperthyroidism, a discovery set of 95 to 100 patients was enrolled, consisting of about 45 with ophthalmopathy and fewer than 60 with stable hyperthyroidism. To tell Graves' ophthalmopathy apart from Graves' hyperthyroidism, and to predict which patients would progress to ophthalmopathy, the study relied on TCR beta repertoire signatures. In five or six hyperthyroidism patients, the T-cell repertoires found in thyroid tissue were compared with those found in blood. The independent validation cohort included approximately 19 hyperthyroidism patients plus 17 patients who later progressed from hyperthyroidism to ophthalmopathy.

Hyperthyroidism patients were newly diagnosed, were aged 18 to 65 years, and had a disease duration under 2 months. Patients with other autoimmune diseases, uncontrolled infections, pregnancy or lactation were excluded from the study. Clinical symptoms, serum thyroxine, TRAb, thyroid ultrasound and orbital computed tomography were used for diagnosis. Trizol reagent was used to extract the total RNA, and its quality was then checked on an Agilent 2100 Bioanalyzer. V and J lose 5 bases and 10 bases, and a span of 15 bases separates them. Per the germline V gene (reference sequence), SEHNR is the CDR1 and FQNEAQ is the CDR2. From cysteine to phenylalanine, the CDR3 is 14 amino acids long. The DNA shown is the 42-base CDR3, in frame from base 1. The full study reports these points: Sample size was not predetermined statistically, and investigators were not blinded to group allocation. Most expanded thyroid clonotypes with a frequency above 0.001 also appeared in blood, which suggests that blood repertoires may reflect the immune response in the thyroid. In validation, the model predicted ophthalmopathy progression with about 71% sensitivity and approximately 75% specificity; some twelve predicted patients were CT-confirmed with GO in a median of around 6 months. In cross-validation, the 13-signature model distinguished ophthalmopathy from stable hyperthyroidism with nearly 90% sensitivity and around 81% specificity, and in the test set the corresponding values were roughly 78% and 74%.

For repertoire sequencing, the TCR beta CDR3 regions were amplified from RNA transcripts. The first round was an RT-PCR using HTBI primers with the Qiagen OneStep RT-PCR kit, and this first round was followed by a second-round multiplex PCR, then size selection and purification. Libraries were sequenced paired-end with 100 bp reads on an Illumina HiSeq2000. Concerning the study's data processing: Reads were processed with SOAPnuke, discarding reads with adapters, uncalled bases, mean Phred below 15, or no exact constant-primer or identifier match. High-quality paired reads were merged with COPE v1.2.5. Each unique nucleotide sequence was treated as a clonotype, and MiTCR v1.1 was used to align the clonotypes to the IMGT TRB V, D and J references. The analysis was limited to V-J combinations with a frequency above 0.0001, which together covered 99.2% of repertoires. A TCR clonal expansion and chaos score per V-J combination was defined as the ratio of F50 clonal expansion to chaos observed in the TCRdist matrix. Welch's t-statistics and random forest were used to reduce the features to about a dozen V-J combinations, which were then used as input to a naive Bayes classifier. The similarity between thyroid and blood repertoires was quantified using the Morisita-Horn index. TCRdb trimmed the raw reads at Q25, called clones with MiXCR and kept productive beta chains. Rows merge per CDR3 protein into single entries with the most common DNA and genes. These V and J calls derive from TCRdb rather than the authors' analysis. The sample yields over a million distinct CDR3 sequences; about two fifths were counted once. Jointly, the top ten make up roughly 10% of the sample.

This clonotype was found many times. The specificity of this receptor is unknown. No quality values exist for individual bases; no much larger clone is one base distant. The chain is made from TRBV7-9 and TRBJ1-6; the D gene lacks a confident call. Sequencing was performed on peripheral blood or thyroid tissue (not recorded which). The clonotype comes from an adult man with Graves' hyperthyroidism. The DNA sequence is given as TGTGCCAGCAGCCCCACCTCCCTGGGATCACCCCTCCACTTT. It encodes CASSPTSLGSPLHF.